A single sample is the source of the 2 T cell receptor beta chains below, sequenced in a study of CXCR3-negative and CXCR3-positive naive CD8 T cells. Libraries were UMI-labeled 5' RACE TRB cDNA. Each CDR3 protein gets one entry in TCRdb, which reprocessed the 5' RACE reads and gives no DNA. Reported are more than 45,000 distinct CDR3 sequences; the ten largest clones contain about a quarter. The sample comprised memory CD8+ T cells from blood. The receptors originated from a human donor in good health. Some clones in this sample may be carry-over from other donors' samples.

V and J are TRBV7-9 and TRBJ2-7. The length of the CDR3 is 12 residues. In germline, CDR1 is SEHNR, CDR2 FQNEAQ (reference sequence). This chain's CDR3 is CASSSRPYEQYF.

This clonotype counts as medium-sized by frequency. The CDR3 is CASSSTPDLNIQYF. The rearrangement uses TRBV28 and TRBJ2-4; no DNA is available, so the TRBD1 call from TCRdb remains unchecked. The V gene's germline CDR1 is MDHEN and CDR2 SYDVKM. The CDR3 has 14 residues.